Listed here are 32 T cell receptor beta chains from one sample, sequenced in a study of post-analysis software for immune sequencing data. Study-wide points: Elevated frequency relative to controls characterized several TRBV segments in patients, TRBV5-6, TRBV5-1 and TRBV20-1 among them.

The library was made from cDNA and included unique molecular identifiers. TCRdb redid the calling of the PCR reads with MiXCR, one entry per CDR3 protein. The sample lists approximately 660,000 distinct CDR3 sequences, approximately 60% occurring once. For these TCRs, the target antigens are not known. Sequenced material: blood. The receptors derive from a girl aged 2 to 10 with multiple sclerosis.

V gene TRBV12-3 or TRBV12-4 combines with J gene TRBJ2-1, with D perhaps TRBD2 (7 bases). Trimming removed 3 bases at V and 5 bases at J, with 11 bases between. The CDR3 runs to 14 residues. The DNA of the CDR3 is TGTGCCAGCAGTTTCGGGGGGCGGCACAATGAGCAGTTCTTC. Its translation: CASSFGGRHNEQFF.

The chain employs TRBV7-2 and TRBJ2-5, with TRBD1 matching 10 bases. Germline CDR1 reads SGHTA; CDR2 reads FQGNSA. The V and J ends lost 5 bases and 5 bases, in that order; junction bases with no gene match: 8. The CDR3 runs to 15 residues. In DNA form, the CDR3 reads TGTGCCAGCAGCCTTTCCGGGACAGGGGTCGAGACCCAGTACTTC. Protein: CASSLSGTGVETQYF.

The gene calls are TRBV5-1 and TRBJ2-1; D remains unclear. Germline-derived CDR1 and CDR2 are SGHRS and YFSETQ. The CDR3 contains 13 residues. V was shortened by 4 bases and J by 8 bases, with 13 bases between the two germline ends. The chain's CDR3 is CASSPSIFDEQFF. The CDR3 coding sequence is TGCGCCAGCAGCCCATCCATCTTCGATGAGCAGTTCTTC. Combining the CDR3 with reference TRBV5-1 and TRBJ2-1 gives the whole variable domain KAGVTQTPRYLIKTRGQQVTLSCSPISGHRSVSWYQQTPGQGLQFLFEYFSETQRNKGNFPGRFSGRQFSNSRSEMNVSTLELGDSALYLCASSPSIFDEQFFGPGTRLTVL.

The chain is built from TRBV6-6 and TRBJ1-6, with 7 bases aligning to TRBD1. This CDR3 is 17 amino acids long. In germline, CDR1 is MNHNY, CDR2 SVGAGI (reference sequence). Unmatched junction bases numbered 9, after V lost 7 bases and J lost 0 bases. CDR3 sequence reads: CASNPGGPSSYNSPLHF. CDR3 in DNA: TGTGCCAGCAATCCAGGGGGGCCAAGCTCCTATAATTCACCCCTCCACTTT.

This chain joins TRBV12-3 or TRBV12-4 and TRBJ2-1, with a possible D match to TRBD2 (7 bases). V gave up 4 bases and J gave up 3 bases, with 10 bases separating them. The CDR3 runs 14 residues. CDR3 loop: CASSSGDYYNEQFF. The DNA of the CDR3 is TGTGCCAGCAGTTCAGGGGACTACTACAATGAGCAGTTCTTC.

There are a few counts of this clonotype. V gene TRBV7-9 combines with J gene TRBJ1-1; no definite D call. The germline V gene encodes CDR1 SEHNR and CDR2 FQNEAQ (reference sequence). V lost 4 bases to trimming and J lost 1 base, with 10 bases between them. This CDR3 has 14 residues. As DNA, the CDR3 is TGTGCCAGCAGCTCCCCAAACCGGAACACTGAAGCTTTCTTT. Protein product: CASSSPNRNTEAFF. Complete variable domain (other parts from reference TRBV7-9 and TRBJ1-1): DTGVSQNPRHKITKRGQNVTFRCDPISEHNRLYWYRQTLGQGPEFLTYFQNEAQLEKSRLLSDRFSAERPKGSFSTLEIQRTEQGDSAMYLCASSSPNRNTEAFFGQGTRLTVV.

The V and J genes are TRBV7-8 and TRBJ2-3; a possible D gene is TRBD2 (6 bases). The CDR3 covers 20 residues. Trimming shortened V by 5 bases and J by 0 bases, and 27 bases separated the two germline ends. Per germline, CDR1 SGHVS and CDR2 FQNEAQ. CDR3 region: CASSRTPLILAANSTDTQYF. The DNA of the CDR3 is TGTGCCAGCAGCCGAACCCCCCTTATTTTAGCGGCCAACAGCACAGATACGCAGTATTTT.

The chain has TRBV20-1 and TRBJ1-2, with 8 bases identical to TRBD1. CDR1 and CDR2 (germline): DFQATT, SNEGSKA (reference sequence). The length of the CDR3 is 12 residues. The trim removed 4 bases at V and 7 bases at J, leaving 5 bases unmatched. CDR3 residues: CSATTGDCGYTF. The CDR3 DNA follows: TGCAGTGCTACGACAGGGGACTGTGGCTACACCTTC.

The chain couples TRBV13 to TRBJ2-7; possible D gene TRBD1, 6 bases. Matching the DNA end better, TRBJ2-5 makes the J call doubtful. This CDR3 spans 15 amino acids. Germline V gene lookup returns CDR1 PRHDT and CDR2 FYEKMQ (reference sequence). The CDR3: CASSRVVGAQETQYF. DNA of the CDR3: TGTGCCAGCAGCCGTGTGGTGGGGGCGCAAGAGACCCAGTACTTC.

The V gene is TRBV13, the J gene TRBJ2-7; a weak D match, TRBD2 (6 bases). The J call may be in error: the DNA end matches TRBJ2-5 better. This CDR3 has 16 amino acids. Germline V lookup: CDR1 PRHDT, CDR2 FYEKMQ (reference sequence). In DNA form, the CDR3 reads TGTGCCAGCAGCTCCCGACTAACGGGAGTCAGAGAGACCCAGTACTTC. This codes for CASSSRLTGVRETQYF.

The J gene is TRBJ2-1, the V gene TRBV20-1; D not certain. This CDR3 is built from 13 residues. The V end lost 0 bases, the J end lost 5 bases, and 8 bases lay between the germline ends. Germline assignment: CDR1 DFQATT and CDR2 SNEGSKA (reference sequence). Here the CDR3 reads CSARDFRDNEQFF. The CDR3 DNA reads as TGCAGTGCTAGAGATTTTCGGGACAATGAGCAGTTCTTC.

This clonotype was counted a few times. This rearrangement joins TRBV5-1 to TRBJ2-3; possibly TRBD1 or TRBD2 for D (6 bases each). This CDR3 contains 17 residues. The germline gives CDR1 SGHRS, CDR2 YFSETQ. V was trimmed by 0 bases and J by 2 bases, leaving 16 bases between them. The CDR3 reads CASSLGTLGGDTDTQYF. CDR3 bases: TGCGCCAGCAGCTTGGGGACACTCGGGGGCGACACAGATACGCAGTATTTT.

The rearrangement joins TRBV6-6 to TRBJ2-3, with 10 positions matching TRBD2. The CDR3 totals 17 residues. Trimming took 1 base from V and 4 from J; bases not matched to a gene: 8. Germline loops: CDR1 MNHNY, CDR2 SVGAGI (reference sequence). CDR3 sequence reads: CASSYWVSGGPADTQYF. Here the CDR3 DNA reads TGTGCCAGCAGTTACTGGGTTAGCGGGGGGCCGGCAGATACGCAGTATTTT.

The gene calls are TRBV7-2 and TRBJ2-5; weak D call: TRBD2 (6 bases). Gene TRBJ2-7 matches the end of the DNA better, so the J call may be wrong. This CDR3 spans 18 amino acids. The germline V gene encodes CDR1 SGHTA and CDR2 FQGNSA. The DNA of the CDR3 is TGTGCCAGCAGCTTACTCTTTTGGAGTAGCGGAGCATTTTACGAGCAGTACTTC. This gives the protein CASSLLFWSSGAFYEQYF.

The gene calls are TRBV29-1 and TRBJ1-2; TRBD1 matches at 9 bases. Germline CDR1 is SQVTM and CDR2 is ANQGSEA. The length of the CDR3 is 14 residues. V gave up 1 base and J gave up 5 bases; unmatched junction bases: 5. For the CDR3, the DNA is TGCAGCGTTGAAGGGGCAGGGACAGGGTATGGCTACACCTTC. It translates to CSVEGAGTGYGYTF.

The chain carries TRBV5-1 and TRBJ2-7; TRBD1 aligns across 7 bases. Germline V lookup: CDR1 SGHRS, CDR2 YFSETQ. Trimming removed 0 bases from V and 3 bases from J; junction bases left unmatched: 9. This CDR3 region has 16 residues. This CDR3 is CASSLVPGQVLYEQYF. CDR3 DNA: TGCGCCAGCAGCTTGGTCCCTGGACAGGTTCTCTACGAGCAGTACTTC. The whole variable domain, filled in from reference TRBV5-1 and TRBJ2-7, reads KAGVTQTPRYLIKTRGQQVTLSCSPISGHRSVSWYQQTPGQGLQFLFEYFSETQRNKGNFPGRFSGRQFSNSRSEMNVSTLELGDSALYLCASSLVPGQVLYEQYFGPGTRLTVT.

This clonotype occurred a few times. The V gene is TRBV12-3 or TRBV12-4, the J gene TRBJ2-5; D is unresolved. V lost 3 bases and J lost 4, with 9 bases in between. The CDR3 is 13 residues long. The CDR3 nucleotides are TGTGCCAGCAGTTTTGGCAGCAGAGAGACCCAGTACTTC. Protein: CASSFGSRETQYF.

This clonotype has a handful of counts. This chain joins TRBV20-1 and TRBJ1-2; D may be TRBD1 (5 bases). Germline CDR1 reads DFQATT; CDR2 reads SNEGSKA (reference sequence). This CDR3 spans 12 amino acids. Deletions cut 4 bases from V and 8 bases from J, with 14 bases between. CDR3 region: CSAKVGGDGYTF. Written as DNA, the CDR3 is TGCAGTGCTAAGGTCGGGGGAGACGGCTACACCTTC.

The rearrangement links TRBV29-1 to TRBJ2-2; D unclear. This CDR3 has 15 residues. Germline V CDR1 and CDR2: SQVTM, ANQGSEA. The V gene lost 4 bases and the J gene lost 1 base, with 13 bases spanning the gap. Here the CDR3 reads CSVGFFQWNTGELFF. Here the CDR3 DNA reads TGCAGCGTTGGATTCTTTCAGTGGAACACCGGGGAGCTGTTTTTT.

The chain links TRBV20-1 to TRBJ2-1; no definite D call. The CDR3 extends over 13 amino acids. Germline-derived CDR1 and CDR2 are DFQATT and SNEGSKA (reference sequence). V shed 3 bases and J shed 12 bases, with 18 bases lying between them. For the CDR3, the DNA is TGCAGTGCTAGTTTCCCCGGGCCTTCTGCGCAGTTCTTC. Residues: CSASFPGPSAQFF.

This chain connects TRBV18 to TRBJ2-7; the match to TRBD2 covers 10 bases. Losses at the gene ends were 9 bases for V and 6 bases for J; bases not matched to a gene: 8. CDR3 length: 13 amino acids. Looked up from germline, CDR1 is KGHSH and CDR2 is LQKENI. This CDR3 is CASKREGRSEQYF. For the CDR3, the DNA is TGTGCCAGTAAGCGGGAGGGAAGGAGCGAGCAGTACTTC. The variable domain in full, completed from reference TRBV18 and TRBJ2-7, reads NAGVMQNPRHLVRRRGQEARLRCSPMKGHSHVYWYRQLPEEGLKFMVYLQKENIIDESGMPKERFSAEFPKEGPSILRIQQVVRGDSAAYFCASKREGRSEQYFGPGTRLTVT.

V and J are TRBV12-3 or TRBV12-4 and TRBJ2-1, with D maybe TRBD1 (6 bases). This CDR3 spans 15 amino acids. The germline V and J ends were trimmed by 8 bases and 7 bases, with 21 bases remaining between them. As DNA, the CDR3 is TGTGCCAGCCTGACTACAGGGACGGGGAAAAATGAGCAGTTCTTC. Translated, it gives CASLTTGTGKNEQFF.

This clonotype was recorded a few times. V and J are TRBV5-1 and TRBJ2-1, with TRBD2 matching over 7 bases. CDR3 length equals 12 residues. Germline V gene sequence: CDR1 SGHRS, CDR2 YFSETQ. V was pared by 7 bases and J by 6 bases, with 4 bases of the junction left unmatched. In DNA form, the CDR3 reads TGCGCCAGCGGGAGGGGAGTCAATGAGCAGTTCTTC. Translation gives CASGRGVNEQFF.

The CDR3 region has the DNA TGCAGCGTTGGGCACATGGGTAGGGAGACCCAGTACTTC. Translation: CSVGHMGRETQYF. V usage is TRBV29-1 and J usage is TRBJ2-5, with D hard to call. Trimming took 4 bases from V and 5 from J, leaving 14 bases between them. The CDR3 sequence is 13 residues long. Germline loops: CDR1 SQVTM, CDR2 ANQGSEA.

This clonotype was observed a handful of times. The chain is built from TRBV5-1 and TRBJ2-1, with 10 nucleotides matching TRBD1. The CDR3 has 15 residues. Per the germline V gene, CDR1 is SGHRS and CDR2 is YFSETQ. V gave up 4 bases and J gave up 10 bases; unmatched junction bases: 11. CDR3 region: CASSDGTGVSYEQFF. CDR3 DNA sequence: TGCGCCAGCAGCGACGGGACAGGGGTCTCCTACGAGCAGTTCTTC.

This chain connects TRBV7-9 to TRBJ2-1, with TRBD1 matching over 11 bases. Per germline, CDR1 SEHNR and CDR2 FQNEAQ (reference sequence). The CDR3 is 18 residues long. J lost 6 bases, V lost 2 bases, and 12 bases had no gene match. DNA of the CDR3: TGTGCCAGCAGCTTATCGATTAGAGGACAGGGGGCGTTCAATGAGCAGTTCTTC. It yields the protein CASSLSIRGQGAFNEQFF.

This clonotype was detected ten times or more. A junction boundary mismatches the germline segment, possibly from a read error. The CDR3 DNA is TGTGCCAGCAGCTTAGGAGGGGACACTGAAGCTTTCTTT. This codes for CASSLGGDTEAFF. This chain uses TRBV5-1 with TRBJ1-1, with D possibly being TRBD1 (5 bases). Germline V gives CDR1 SGHRS, CDR2 YFSETQ. CDR3 length: 13 amino acids.

The V gene is TRBV20-1, the J gene TRBJ2-1; TRBD2 agrees at 10 bases. The length of the CDR3 is 17 residues. The V gene's germline CDR1 is DFQATT and CDR2 SNEGSKA (reference sequence). Trimming took 0 bases from V and 9 from J; bases not matched to a gene: 14. The CDR3 sequence: CSARDFPGAGGPGEQFF. The CDR3 nucleotides read TGCAGTGCTAGAGATTTCCCCGGAGCGGGAGGGCCCGGTGAGCAGTTCTTC.

The V call is TRBV7-2, the J call TRBJ2-1; 9 nucleotides agree with TRBD1. With 5 bases clipped from V and 3 bases from J, the junction kept 5 bases outside the gene matches. Germline V lookup: CDR1 SGHTA, CDR2 FQGNSA. The CDR3 is 15 amino acids. CDR3 coding DNA: TGTGCCAGCAGCCCGCAGACAGGGGGCTACAATGAGCAGTTCTTC. As protein: CASSPQTGGYNEQFF.

CDR3 sequence reads: CASSNTPAGGSSPLHF. CDR3 sequence (DNA): TGTGCCAGCAGCAACACCCCAGCGGGGGGCAGTTCACCCCTCCACTTT. The J gene is TRBJ1-6, the V gene TRBV6-2 or TRBV6-3; tentatively, D is TRBD1 (6 bases). Deletions cut 6 bases from V and 9 bases from J, with 21 bases between. This CDR3 region has 16 residues. The germline V gene encodes CDR1 MNHEY and CDR2 SVGEGT.

V usage is TRBV7-8 and J usage is TRBJ2-3; 9 bases match TRBD1. Germline values: CDR1 SGHVS, CDR2 FQNEAQ. CDR3 length equals 15 residues. The V gene end was trimmed by 5 bases and the J gene end by 4 bases; junction bases not matched to a gene: 7. This CDR3 reads CASSRDRGVADTQYF. In nucleotides, the CDR3 is TGTGCCAGCAGCCGAGACAGGGGGGTCGCAGATACGCAGTATTTT.

The chain carries TRBV12-3 or TRBV12-4 and TRBJ2-4, with TRBD1 matching over 7 bases. The V gene end was trimmed by 3 bases and the J gene end by 9 bases; junction bases not matched to a gene: 8. This CDR3 is 14 amino acids long. The CDR3 loop reads CASSFTGVNSIQYF. Here the CDR3 DNA reads TGTGCCAGCAGTTTCACAGGGGTGAATAGCATTCAGTACTTC.